The rows below give T cell receptor beta chains drawn from one sample of a study of human T cells and chemical hapten exposure. TCRdb re-called the RACE reads through MiXCR, storing one row per CDR3 protein. The profile shows 330,000 or so distinct CDR3 sequences, nearly 6.5% of them singletons. The sample here was whole blood, taken in connection with sensitization to the hapten diphenylcyclopropenone (DPC). The source of these receptors is a woman younger than 35 with alopecia areata. Some clones in this sample may be carry-over from other donors' samples. CDR3s include the opening cysteine and the closing phenylalanine or tryptophan. Each record gives: J gene, D gene, V gene, clone size, CDR3 protein, CDR3 DNA. The D gene is left open where the match is weak. The size of a clone is reported for some rows only, either as once, few or many, or as a class for expanded clones.

>TRBJ2-5|.|TRBV5-1|few
CASTGLGAVETQYF
TGCGCCAGCACGGGACTGGGGGCCGTTGAGACCCAGTACTTC
>TRBJ1-1|TRBD1|TRBV3-1|many
CASSQDESAGQEAFF
TGTGCCAGCAGCCAAGATGAGTCGGCGGGACAGGAAGCTTTCTTT
>TRBJ2-7|.|TRBV6-6|.
CASSSYNTPIAYEQYF
TGTGCCAGCAGTAGTTACAACACCCCAATAGCCTACGAGCAGTACTTC
>TRBJ1-6|.|TRBV18|many
CASSPGAISDSPLHF
TGTGCCAGCTCACCAGGAGCCATTTCGGATTCACCCCTCCACTTT
>TRBJ1-1|.|TRBV12-3/TRBV12-4|.
CASSLAREAFF
TGTGCCAGCAGTTTAGCCAGGGAAGCTTTCTTT
>TRBJ2-1|TRBD2|TRBV11-2|few
CASSLVGLAGGASGEQFF
TGTGCCAGCAGCTTAGTAGGACTAGCGGGGGGAGCATCGGGTGAGCAGTTCTTC
>TRBJ2-2|.|TRBV2|few
CASSELVGSAGELFF
TGTGCCAGCAGCGAGTTGGTAGGGTCCGCCGGGGAGCTGTTTTTT
>TRBJ1-4|.|TRBV12-3/TRBV12-4|.
CASSLGRSSEKLFF
TGTGCCAGCAGTTTAGGGAGGTCATCTGAAAAACTGTTTTTT
>TRBJ1-6|.|TRBV7-9|few
CASSRITGLSPGSYNSPLHF
TGTGCCAGCAGCCGCATCACGGGACTCTCCCCCGGCTCCTATAATTCACCCCTCCACTTT
>TRBJ2-7|.|TRBV28|many
CASSLWRGEQYF
TGTGCCAGCAGTTTATGGAGGGGCGAGCAGTACTTC
>TRBJ2-7|.|TRBV4-3|many
CASSQELNYEQYF
TGCGCCAGCAGCCAAGAATTAAATTACGAGCAGTACTTC
>TRBJ1-1|TRBD1|TRBV6-5|many
CASSSHWGDRGVNTEAFF
TGTGCCAGCAGTTCTCACTGGGGAGACAGGGGGGTGAACACTGAAGCTTTCTTT
>TRBJ1-4|TRBD1|TRBV7-2|many
CASSRIASGQGLNEKLFF
TGTGCCAGCAGCCGGATAGCTTCGGGACAGGGCCTTAATGAAAAACTGTTTTTT
>TRBJ1-3|.|TRBV6-1|.
CASSNPGHESGNTIYF
TGTGCCAGCAGTAATCCGGGACACGAATCTGGAAACACCATATATTTT
>TRBJ1-4|.|TRBV6-5|few
CASSYSIGEKLFF
TGTGCCAGCAGTTACTCGATAGGTGAAAAACTGTTTTTT
>TRBJ1-1|TRBD1|TRBV20-1|many
CSAISQKGANTEAFF
TGCAGTGCTATATCACAGAAGGGGGCGAACACTGAAGCTTTCTTT
>TRBJ1-5|.|TRBV6-2/TRBV6-3|.
CASGSWAYQPQHF
TGTGCCAGCGGATCGTGGGCCTATCAGCCCCAGCATTTT
>TRBJ1-3|.|TRBV7-2|many
CASSPPRASGNTIYF
TGTGCCAGCAGCCCCCCCAGGGCCAGTGGAAACACCATATATTTT
>TRBJ1-3|.|TRBV4-2|many
CASSLNRASGNTIYF
TGTGCCAGCAGCCTTAACAGGGCCTCTGGAAACACCATATATTTT
>TRBJ2-5|TRBD2|TRBV6-2/TRBV6-3|.
CASSTTRLAGEETQYF
TGTGCCAGCAGTACTACAAGACTAGCGGGGGAAGAGACCCAGTACTTC
>TRBJ2-1|.|TRBV20-1|few
CSAFAGLHNEQFF
TGCAGTGCTTTCGCCGGACTCCACAATGAGCAGTTCTTC
>TRBJ2-3|TRBD1|TRBV10-3|few
CAIMTGTGTTDTQYF
TGTGCCATCATGACCGGGACAGGGACCACAGATACGCAGTATTTT
>TRBJ2-3|.|TRBV12-3/TRBV12-4|.
CASRRRGSDTQYF
TGTGCCAGCAGGCGCCGTGGGTCAGATACGCAGTATTTT
>TRBJ2-3|TRBD1|TRBV12-3/TRBV12-4|many
CASRPGDRGTDTQYF
TGTGCCAGCAGACCCGGGGACAGGGGGACAGATACGCAGTATTTT
>TRBJ2-1|.|TRBV5-1|many
CASSQQDTHNEQFF
TGCGCCAGCAGCCAGCAGGACACCCACAATGAGCAGTTCTTC
>TRBJ1-6|.|TRBV7-2|many
CASSQRAPDSPLHF
TGTGCCAGCAGCCAGCGGGCCCCGGATTCACCCCTCCACTTT
>TRBJ1-1|.|TRBV2|many
CASSAETGAFF
TGTGCCAGCAGCGCCGAGACGGGAGCTTTCTTT
>TRBJ1-5|.|TRBV4-3|many
CASSQERVYNQPQHF
TGCGCCAGCAGCCAAGAAAGGGTCTACAATCAGCCCCAGCATTTT
>TRBJ2-3|.|TRBV5-5|many
CASRAGTTDTQYF
TGTGCCAGCAGAGCTGGGACCACAGATACGCAGTATTTT
>TRBJ2-1|.|TRBV24-1|.
CATSDGVNSGNEQFF
TGTGCCACCAGTGATGGGGTTAATTCGGGCAATGAGCAGTTCTTC
>TRBJ1-1|.|TRBV5-1|few
CASSLFGRTNTEAFF
TGCGCCAGCAGCTTGTTTGGCCGGACGAACACTGAAGCTTTCTTT
>TRBJ1-2|TRBD1|TRBV10-3|.
CAISDDRAHGYTF
TGTGCCATCAGTGATGACAGGGCGCATGGCTACACCTTC
>TRBJ2-1|TRBD2|TRBV15|few
CATRDGGTYNEQFF
TGTGCCACCAGAGACGGGGGGACCTACAATGAGCAGTTCTTC
>TRBJ1-3|.|TRBV13|few
CASSLGASSGNTIYF
TGTGCCAGCAGCTTAGGGGCATCGTCCGGAAACACCATATATTTT
>TRBJ1-1|.|TRBV7-9|.
CASSLAIKGEAFF
TGTGCCAGCAGCTTAGCGATCAAGGGTGAAGCTTTCTTT
>TRBJ2-5|.|TRBV6-2/TRBV6-3|.
CASSGQTPRETQYF
TGTGCCAGCAGCGGACAGACTCCCAGGGAGACCCAGTACTTC
>TRBJ2-7|.|TRBV7-6|many
CASSPSGRSYEQYF
TGTGCCAGCAGCCCGTCGGGGCGCTCCTACGAGCAGTACTTC
>TRBJ1-3|TRBD1|TRBV29-1|few
CSADRGLGGNTIYF
TGCAGCGCCGACAGGGGATTGGGCGGAAACACCATATATTTT
>TRBJ2-3|TRBD2|TRBV24-1|.
CATSDSGTSGYKLSTDTQYF
TGTGCCACCAGTGATTCCGGGACTAGCGGGTACAAATTAAGCACAGATACGCAGTATTTT
>TRBJ2-5|.|TRBV20-1|.
CSARDYTGSETQYF
TGCAGTGCTAGAGATTACACAGGGTCCGAGACCCAGTACTTC
>TRBJ1-4|TRBD1|TRBV6-2/TRBV6-3|many
CASRSGTGPAEKLFF
TGTGCCAGCAGATCCGGGACAGGGCCGGCCGAAAAACTGTTTTTT
>TRBJ2-3|.|TRBV2|few
CASSAASVSTDTQYF
TGTGCCAGCAGTGCGGCTAGCGTGAGCACAGATACGCAGTATTTT
>TRBJ1-3|.|TRBV12-3/TRBV12-4|.
CASSYGQSGGNTIYF
TGTGCCAGCAGTTACGGACAAAGTGGCGGAAACACCATATATTTT
>TRBJ1-1|.|TRBV6-2/TRBV6-3|.
CASSPRGRNTEAFF
TGTGCCAGCAGTCCCAGGGGTAGAAACACTGAAGCTTTCTTT
>TRBJ2-1|TRBD2|TRBV6-5|.
CASSSGLVYNEQFF
TGTGCCAGCAGTTCTGGACTAGTCTACAATGAGCAGTTCTTC
>TRBJ2-5|.|TRBV28|.
CASKLSQETQYF
TGTGCCAGCAAGTTAAGCCAAGAGACCCAGTACTTC
>TRBJ1-5|TRBD1|TRBV5-1|many
CASSPGQGGNQPQHF
TGCGCCAGCAGTCCCGGACAGGGCGGGAATCAGCCCCAGCATTTT
>TRBJ2-7|TRBD1|TRBV27|.
CASSPGTDPYEQYF
TGTGCCAGCAGTCCTGGGACAGACCCCTACGAGCAGTACTTC
>TRBJ2-1|TRBD2|TRBV15|many
CATSRVLAGNEQFF
TGTGCCACCAGCAGAGTGCTAGCGGGCAATGAGCAGTTCTTC
>TRBJ1-2|.|TRBV7-2|.
CASNRRPPEGYTF
TGTGCCAGCAACCGTAGGCCCCCGGAGGGCTACACCTTC
>TRBJ1-3|.|TRBV29-1|.
CSAQQGEKRLSSGNTIYF
TGCAGCGCCCAACAGGGAGAGAAGAGACTTAGCTCTGGAAACACCATATATTTT
>TRBJ2-3|.|TRBV20-1|.
CSARSGTPWGTDTQYF
TGCAGTGCTAGATCCGGGACGCCGTGGGGCACAGATACGCAGTATTTT
>TRBJ2-5|TRBD2|TRBV4-3|.
CASSQLSPSGTSGGLIQETQYF
TGCGCCAGCAGCCAACTTTCTCCGTCCGGGACTAGCGGGGGACTGATCCAAGAGACCCAGTACTTC